This T cell receptor beta chain was captured in a study of T cells in Graves' hyperthyroidism and ophthalmopathy. Study at large: Blood from the periphery was taken at initial diagnosis, before any treatment.

The investigators amplified TCR beta CDR3 regions from RNA transcripts. Researchers ran a first-round RT-PCR on the TCR CDR3 using the HTBI primer set. TCRdb ran MiXCR on the multiplex PCR reads and lists one entry per CDR3 protein. Here the sample spans around 290,000 distinct CDR3 sequences, roughly 13% being singletons. In this sample, this clonotype turned up many times. This TCR derives from a woman aged 40 to 50 with Graves' hyperthyroidism. Input material: blood.

CDR3: CASSHTPVRYEQYF. The CDR3, as DNA: TGTGCCAGCAGCCATACCCCTGTCCGCTACGAGCAGTACTTC. This chain uses TRBV7-8 with TRBJ2-7; D is undetermined. CDR1 is SGHVS, CDR2 FQNEAQ, per germline. This CDR3 spans 14 amino acids. V was clipped by 5 bases and J by 3 bases, with 14 bases between them.